The 9 T cell receptor beta chains below were found in one sample sequenced in a study of T cell clonality in common variable immunodeficiency. Here immunoSEQ multiplex PCR was the method, and the copy in TCRdb shows in-frame clones only, minus some. The profile covers 50,000 or so clones, none occurring a single time. The sample was peripheral blood mononuclear cells. The source of these receptors is a person aged 18-70 years in good health.

This clone was found many times. The read falls 3 residues short of the CDR3 end, and the missing part is taken from the germline J gene. The chain is built from TRBV7-6 and TRBJ2-7; no reliable D call. The ends were cut back, 5 bases at V and 6 bases at J, with 11 bases in the middle. Looked up from germline, CDR1 is SGHVS and CDR2 is FNYEAQ. The CDR3 contains 12 residues. CDR3 residues: CASSPDSGEQYF. CDR3 bases read: TGTGCCAGCAGCCCAGACTCCGGCGAG.

Many counts were recorded for this clone. The read finishes 3 residues shy of the CDR3 end, and the germline J gene is used to complete it. The chain joins TRBV5-1 to TRBJ1-2; 10 bases align to TRBD1. The CDR3 length is 17 residues. V trimming: 0 bases; J trimming: 7 bases; junction bases outside the gene matches: 12. CDR1 is SGHRS and CDR2 is YFSETQ in the germline V gene. The covered CDR3 bases are TGCGCCAGCAGCTTGGGAAGCCGACAGGGGGCTCTCGGTGGC. Its protein product is CASSLGSRQGALGG. The whole CDR3 reads CASSLGSRQGALGGYTF.

This clone was counted many times. With the read ending 3 residues before the CDR3 end, the germline J gene is used to fill in that end. The chain carries TRBV29-1 and TRBJ2-6; D gene ambiguous. V gave up 6 bases and J gave up 0 bases, with 12 bases separating them. Germline CDR1 SQVTM, CDR2 ANQGSEA. CDR3 length equals 15 residues. The CDR3 reads CSVVQFDSGANVLTF. The sequenced part of the CDR3 DNA is TGCAGCGTCGTTCAGTTTGACTCTGGGGCCAACGTC.

This clone was seen many times. The read ends 3 residues early relative to the CDR3; the germline J gene fills the gap. The V call is TRBV19, the J call TRBJ1-2, with 9 bases lining up with TRBD1. The germline CDR1 and CDR2 sequences are LNHDA and SQIVND (reference sequence). The CDR3 extends over 13 amino acids. The CDR3 is CASSPRDRAGYTF. CDR3 bases read: TGTGCCAGTAGTCCTCGGGACAGGGCCGGC.

This clone was detected ten times or more. The read halts 3 residues ahead of the CDR3 end, with the missing end drawn from the germline J gene. This sample also contains other DNA sequences that code for the same CDR3. This rearrangement joins TRBV30 to TRBJ2-5, with 7 bases that match TRBD2. After removal of 1 base from V and 2 bases from J, the junction contained 1 base not matched to a gene. CDR3 length: 13 amino acids. In germline, CDR1 is GTSNPN, CDR2 SVGIG (reference sequence). CDR3 sequence: CAWSGGGQETQYF. The CDR3 DNA, read in part, is TGTGCCTGGAGTGGCGGGGGACAAGAGACC.

At least ten counts were recorded for this clone. The sequence runs out 3 residues before the end of the CDR3; the remainder is reconstructed from the germline J gene. This chain links TRBV2 with TRBJ1-2; a weak D match, TRBD1 (5 bases). Trimming took 7 bases from V and 4 from J, leaving 10 bases between them. The CDR3 covers 12 residues. Germline CDR1 is SNHLY and CDR2 is FYNNEI. CDR3 sequence: CASNQGGYGYTF. CDR3 DNA, as far as it was read: TGTGCCAGCAATCAGGGCGGCTATGGC.

Worth noting for this clone: The read falls 3 residues short of the CDR3 end, and the missing part is taken from the germline J gene. The rearrangement links TRBV19 to TRBJ1-1; a weak D match, TRBD1 (5 bases). CDR1 and CDR2 (germline): LNHDA, SQIVND (reference sequence). The CDR3 sequence is 16 residues long. V was clipped by 2 bases and J by 4 bases, with 17 bases between them. CDR3 DNA, as far as it was read: TGTGCCAGTAGTATAAGGCTGGGCAGGGTAATCACTGAA. Translation: CASSIRLGRVITE. The whole CDR3 protein reads CASSIRLGRVITEAFF.

This clone has a count of ten or more. The CDR3 end lies 3 residues beyond the end of the read and is filled in from the germline J gene. This sequence joins TRBV19 and TRBJ2-7; weak D call: TRBD1 (5 bases). The V and J ends lost 1 base and 6 bases respectively, with 16 bases between them. The CDR3 is 15 residues long. The germline V gene has CDR1 LNHDA and CDR2 SQIVND (reference sequence). The CDR3 here is CASSIGGRTRAEQYF. The sequenced CDR3 bases are TGTGCCAGTAGTATAGGGGGCAGGACCCGCGCCGAG.

In its sample, this clone was seen many times. A much larger clone differs by one base, so this may be a read error. The CDR3 is cut off 3 residues early in the read; its end comes from the germline J gene. Other DNA sequences in the sample encode the same CDR3. V and J are TRBV20-1 and TRBJ2-3, with TRBD2 matching over 8 bases. CDR3 length: 16 residues. CDR1 DFQATT and CDR2 SNEGSKA come from the germline V gene (reference sequence). After removal of 1 base from V and 2 bases from J, the junction contained 8 bases not matched to a gene. Incomplete CDR3 DNA: TGCAGTGCTAGAGTTGGAGTAGCGGGACCCACAGATACG. This encodes CSARVGVAGPTDT. Given in full, the CDR3 is CSARVGVAGPTDTQYF.